The rows below give T cell receptor beta chains drawn from one sample of a study of CD8+CD57+ T cells in acquired aplastic anemia. One entry per CDR3 protein, called by TCRdb with MiXCR from the reads. Of 150,000 to 200,000 distinct CDR3 sequences in the sample, approximately 48% were seen once. Specimen: sorted CD4+, CD8+, or CD8+CD57+ T cells (not recorded which) from PBMCs. Source of these receptors: a human donor with aplastic anemia. Both conserved end residues are part of each CDR3. D genes are given only for firm matches. Clone size is shown for a subset of rows, as once, few, many or a class of expanded clone.

j_call clone_size d_call v_call cdr3_nt cdr3_aa
TRBJ1-1 many - TRBV5-4 TGTGCCAGCAGTCCCGACTCAAACCGGGCGAGCACTGAAGCTTTCTTT CASSPDSNRASTEAFF
TRBJ2-1 - TRBD1 TRBV29-1 TGCAGCGTTGTTTGGACAGGGGATGCTGAGCAGTTCTTC CSVVWTGDAEQFF
TRBJ2-3 many TRBD2 TRBV11-1 TGTGCCAGCAGCTTCGGACTAGCGGGGGGAACAGATACGCAGTATTTT CASSFGLAGGTDTQYF
TRBJ2-7 many TRBD1 TRBV5-5 TGTGCCAGCAGCCTTGGACAGGGCCTCTACGAGCAGTACTTC CASSLGQGLYEQYF
TRBJ2-5 - - TRBV3-1 - CASSQEFGGGTGETRYF
TRBJ2-4 - TRBD1 TRBV2 TGTGCCAGCACTAATCCATACAGGGGGAGGATGGACATTCAGTACTTC CASTNPYRGRMDIQYF
TRBJ2-7 few - TRBV7-9 TGTGCCAGCAGTCTCGCCCGGACAGCTGGTTACGAGCAGTACTTC CASSLARTAGYEQYF
TRBJ2-1 many TRBD2 TRBV6-1 TGTGCCAGCAGGCGGGAGGGCGGCAATGAGCAGTTCTTC CASRREGGNEQFF
TRBJ1-2 - - TRBV24-1 TGTGCCACCAGTGATAGGCAGCGCGGCTACACCTTC CATSDRQRGYTF
TRBJ2-1 many TRBD2 TRBV6-1 TGTGCCAGCAGTACCGGGACTAGCGGCGAGCAGTTCTTC CASSTGTSGEQFF
TRBJ1-2 few TRBD1 TRBV24-1 TGTGCCACCAGTGATGGGACAGCCTATGGCTACACCTTC CATSDGTAYGYTF
TRBJ2-5 - TRBD2 TRBV24-1 TGTGCCACCAGTGCGAGCGGGGGGGCACGTCCCCAGTACTTC CATSASGGARPQYF
TRBJ2-2 - TRBD1 TRBV3-1 TGTGCCAGCAGAGCCCGGGACAGGGGCCTCTACACCGGGGAGCTGTTTTTT CASRARDRGLYTGELFF
TRBJ2-5 few - TRBV29-1 TGCAGCGTTGGTGCAAGGGCCCTCCAAGAGACCCAGTACTTC CSVGARALQETQYF
TRBJ1-2 many TRBD1 TRBV3-1 TGTGCCAGCAGCCAGGCTGACAGGGTGGGCTACACCTTC CASSQADRVGYTF
TRBJ1-2 - TRBD1 TRBV9 TGTGCCAGCGGATTGGGACAGGGGAACTATGGCTACACCTTC CASGLGQGNYGYTF
TRBJ2-7 once - TRBV27 TGTGCCAGCAGTTTACGCCAAGGAGACGAGCAGTACTTC CASSLRQGDEQYF
TRBJ2-1 many - TRBV5-1 TGCGCCAGCAGGACTACACCGAGCTCCTACAATGAGCAGTTCTTC CASRTTPSSYNEQFF
TRBJ1-2 few - TRBV12-3/TRBV12-4 TGTGCCAGCAGTTTTTCAGATGGCTACACCTTC CASSFSDGYTF
TRBJ1-5 - TRBD1 TRBV7-9 TGTGCCAGCAGCCCCGGACAGGGACAGCCCCAGCATTTT CASSPGQGQPQHF
TRBJ1-1 - - TRBV20-1 TGCAGTGCTAGCCTCACGGACACTGAAGCTTTCTTT CSASLTDTEAFF
TRBJ2-7 - - TRBV11-1 TGTGCCAGCAGCTCTCCGTCAGCTACCTACGAGCAGTACTTC CASSSPSATYEQYF
TRBJ2-3 many - TRBV6-1 TGTGCCAGCACCGGAAGAGGGGAAGCTGGAGATACGCAGTATTTT CASTGRGEAGDTQYF
TRBJ1-6 - TRBD1 TRBV6-4 TGTGCCAGCAGCACCGGACAGGGTTATTCACCCCTCCACTTT CASSTGQGYSPLHF
TRBJ1-4 many - TRBV5-4 TGTGCCAGCAGCTTGGGATCAACTAATGAAAAACTGTTTTTT CASSLGSTNEKLFF
TRBJ1-1 few TRBD1 TRBV19 TGTGCCAGTAGTCTTGGGACAGGGCTGGGTGAAGCTTTCTTT CASSLGTGLGEAFF
TRBJ2-1 - TRBD1 TRBV20-1 TGCAGTGGGACCGGGACAGGGGACTTCAGTGAGCAGTTCTTC CSGTGTGDFSEQFF
TRBJ2-7 many TRBD2 TRBV20-1 TGCAGTGCTTCTAGCGGGGCTTCCTACGAGCAGTACTTC CSASSGASYEQYF
TRBJ1-2 - TRBD1 TRBV29-1 TGCAGCGTTGCGACAGGGGATAACTATGGCTACACCTTC CSVATGDNYGYTF
TRBJ2-7 - TRBD1 TRBV10-3 TGTGCCAGCAGTCAACCCGGGACAGGGGCGGGGGAGCAGTACTTC CASSQPGTGAGEQYF
TRBJ1-5 - - TRBV10-3 TGTGCCATCAGCGAGAGGACAGCCAATCAGCCCCAGCATTTT CAISERTANQPQHF
TRBJ1-5 many - TRBV27 TGTGCCAGCCGTAGCGGCAATCAGCCCCAGCATTTT CASRSGNQPQHF
TRBJ1-1 few - TRBV7-6 TGTGCCAGCAGCTTAGCCGACCGGACTGAAGCTTTCTTT CASSLADRTEAFF
TRBJ1-2 many TRBD1 TRBV6-1 TGTGCCAGCAGTGCCTTAGGGACAGGGGTAGTTGGCTACACCTTC CASSALGTGVVGYTF
TRBJ2-1 - TRBD2 TRBV19 TGTGCCAGTAGTCGGATAAGCGGGACCTACAATGAGCAGTTCTTC CASSRISGTYNEQFF
TRBJ2-4 few TRBD1 TRBV6-1 TGTGCCAGCAGCCGGACAGGCGATGCGAAAAACATTCAGTACTTC CASSRTGDAKNIQYF
TRBJ1-1 - TRBD1 TRBV24-1 TGTGCCACCAGTGACGCCTCCGGGACAGGAGCTGAAGCTTTCTTT CATSDASGTGAEAFF
TRBJ2-7 - - TRBV7-2 TGTGCCAGCTCACCACCGGCAGTCGGCGAGCAGTACTTC CASSPPAVGEQYF
TRBJ1-5 many TRBD1 TRBV19 TGTGCCAGTAGTATAAGGGGCCCGGGACAGGGTTCCAATCAGCCCCAGCATTTT CASSIRGPGQGSNQPQHF
TRBJ2-7 - TRBD1 TRBV6-1 TGTGCCAGCAGGCCGGGACAGGTCTCCTACGAGCAGTACTTC CASRPGQVSYEQYF
TRBJ1-1 - - TRBV7-2 TGTGCCAGCAGCTTATCTGTAGGGGGGACTGAAGCTTTCTTT CASSLSVGGTEAFF
TRBJ1-5 - - TRBV20-1 TGCAGTGCTAGTAAGGCGGAGAGCAATCAGCCCCAGCATTTT CSASKAESNQPQHF
TRBJ2-5 many - TRBV30 TGTGCCTGGAGTGGTGCAGGGGAGACCCAGTACTTC CAWSGAGETQYF
TRBJ1-6 - - TRBV2 TGTGCCAGCAGCAGACCCCGGACGGGGGACGATTCACCCCTCCACTTT CASSRPRTGDDSPLHF
TRBJ2-1 - - TRBV3-1 TGTGCCAGCAGCTACCGAGATCTAGCTGCATACAATGAGCAGTTCTTC CASSYRDLAAYNEQFF
TRBJ2-1 - TRBD1 TRBV5-1 TGCGCCAGCAGCGAGGGACAGGGATGGGAGCAGTTCTTC CASSEGQGWEQFF
TRBJ2-7 few - TRBV5-1 TGCGCCAGCAGCTTGGCTGGCGGAACCTACGAGCAGTACTTC CASSLAGGTYEQYF
TRBJ2-1 few TRBD1 TRBV4-1 TGCGCCAGCAGCCGACCTGGGACAGCGAAAAACAATGAGCAGTTCTTC CASSRPGTAKNNEQFF
TRBJ2-5 many - TRBV7-6 TGTGCCAGCAGCTTAGACCAGGGGCGGGAAGAGACCCAGTACTTC CASSLDQGREETQYF
TRBJ1-3 many - TRBV29-1 TGCAGCGTTGGACAGCTAACTGGAAACACCATATATTTT CSVGQLTGNTIYF
TRBJ1-5 many - TRBV5-5 TGTGCCAGCAGCCCTGACCAAAATCAGCCCCAGCATTTT CASSPDQNQPQHF
TRBJ1-1 many - TRBV7-2 TGTGCCAGCAGCTTGTTTCAGGGCGACGGAGAGGCTTTCTTT CASSLFQGDGEAFF